This TCR beta chain originates from a study of T cells after yellow fever vaccination. Study-level findings and limits: Weaker overall, the secondary response nonetheless peaked faster (day 5 versus 15).

As concerns this clonotype: Its specificity is unknown.

Germline V gene sequence: CDR1 SEHNR, CDR2 FQNEAQ (reference sequence). The CDR3 totals 14 residues. V was shortened by 5 bases and J by 5 bases, with 15 bases between the two germline ends. In TCRdb, the 5' RACE reads were re-called with MiXCR into one record per CDR3 protein. The sample holds 350,000 to 550,000 distinct CDR3 sequences, around 20% seen once. This specimen consisted of PBMCs, obtained before the yellow fever booster vaccination. This sequence joins TRBV7-9 and TRBJ2-5, with D possibly matching TRBD1 (5 bases). This sequence was found in a man aged 18 to 29 who received the YFV17D yellow fever vaccine. CDR3 amino acids: CASSPWGERETQYF. For the CDR3, the DNA is TGTGCCAGCAGCCCGTGGGGCGAACGTGAGACCCAGTACTTC.